This T cell receptor (beta chain) was documented in a study of CD8 T cells in Susac syndrome. Germline V gene sequence: CDR1 SEHNR, CDR2 FQNEAQ (reference sequence). This CDR3 contains 15 residues. V was clipped by 3 bases and J by 2 bases; unmatched bases: 4. cDNA came from approximately 0.5 to 1 ug RNA primed by random hexamers. TCRdb recomputed calls from the immunoSEQ multiplex PCR reads with MiXCR, one row per CDR3 protein. The data show roughly 89,000 distinct CDR3 sequences, roughly 96% seen once. Turning to this clonotype: The antigen is not known.

Study-wide results and limits: Within total CD8+ repertoires, 15 to 20 Susac-specific public clones were found, and within CD8+ TEMRA repertoires, about 5. In its TCR sequencing and HLA analysis, the study acknowledged that the number of individuals was relatively small.

J is TRBJ2-3 and V is TRBV7-9; 8 nucleotides line up with TRBD2. Sequenced sample: CD8+ T cells from PBMCs. This TCR came from a human donor with Susac syndrome. This CDR3 reads CASSFPSGYTDTQYF. The CDR3 DNA sequence: TGTGCCAGCAGCTTCCCTAGCGGGTACACAGATACGCAGTATTTT.